A selection of T cell receptor beta chains follows, all from one sample in a study of T cells expressing NK-cell markers. No DNA is given; TCRdb re-called the 5' RACE reads and lists each CDR3 protein once. The sample table sets out about 370,000 distinct CDR3 sequences. The sequenced sample consisted of blood T cells: a sorted CD56 or NKG2C T cell subset, CD4+ or CD8+ T cells, or bulk PBMC T cells (not recorded which). These receptor sequences come from a woman in her 50s in good health. Both conserved end residues are part of each CDR3.

len	j_gene	v_gene	CDR3aa
12	TRBJ2-3	TRBV12-3/TRBV12-4	CASRTGTATQYF
17	TRBJ2-2	TRBV25-1	CASSEFGFAGATGELFF
15	TRBJ2-1	TRBV6-5	CASSPPGSTYNEQFF
18	TRBJ2-2	TRBV27	CASSGWGLAGGGTGELFF
14	TRBJ2-1	TRBV9	CASSVGGRYNEQFF
16	TRBJ1-4	TRBV20-1	CSARDSYRATNEKLFF
21	TRBJ2-3	TRBV9	CASSVRSPSGRLPPLTDTQYF
13	TRBJ2-5	TRBV20-1	CSATGTSGETQYF
15	TRBJ2-1	TRBV5-1	CASSPSGRAVDEQFF
16	TRBJ2-1	TRBV7-6	CASSLEATSGYNEQFF
17	TRBJ2-1	TRBV5-1	CASSLTPKGSTYNEQFF
15	TRBJ2-3	TRBV24-1	CATSDAAGQRDTQYF
14	TRBJ2-3	TRBV25-1	CASSEWEETDTQYF
14	TRBJ2-7	TRBV27	CASSAGTGTYEQYF
14	TRBJ2-1	TRBV29-1	CSVAGQENYNEQFF
14	TRBJ2-1	TRBV12-3/TRBV12-4	CASSLPMTGAKQFF
13	TRBJ2-5	TRBV29-1	CSIDRGPWGTQYF
13	TRBJ1-2	TRBV29-1	CSVPETGSGGYTF
15	TRBJ2-7	TRBV5-1	CASSLGGTTSYEQYF
20	TRBJ2-3	TRBV20-1	CSARPGLAGGPEWDTDTQYF
13	TRBJ1-4	TRBV29-1	CSVGGGVTEKLFF
18	TRBJ2-1	TRBV6-5	CASSRTLGGGLSYNEQFF
18	TRBJ2-1	TRBV7-8	CASSLPEDGRLAYNEQFF
15	TRBJ1-2	TRBV10-2	CASSELGGESYGYTF
11	TRBJ1-4	TRBV29-1	CSVQLREKLFF
13	TRBJ1-2	TRBV14	CASSQGSIYGYTF
14	TRBJ1-5	TRBV20-1	CSASRGYSNQPQHF
14	TRBJ1-5	TRBV19	CASSTQGAVQPQHF
18	TRBJ2-3	TRBV6-1	CASRPTHSGTGVADTQYF
16	TRBJ2-1	TRBV20-1	CSAPGTSGRGFNEQFF
15	TRBJ2-2	TRBV7-8	CASSLISFNTGELFF
14	TRBJ2-1	TRBV3-1	CASSQGTSGNEQFF
15	TRBJ2-5	TRBV5-1	CASSEHTGGQETQYF
15	TRBJ2-2	TRBV24-1	CATSDPRASGGELFF
14	TRBJ2-1	TRBV7-9	CASSLGGLYNEQFF
19	TRBJ2-1	TRBV5-6	CASSPLRVISSHLTNEQFF
13	TRBJ2-5	TRBV2	CAGISGMEETQYF
11	TRBJ1-5	TRBV19	CASLGSVAQHF
16	TRBJ2-6	TRBV24-1	CATSDFRMPGANVLTF
14	TRBJ2-3	TRBV10-3	CAISDRIKTDTQYF
14	TRBJ2-7	TRBV4-1	CASSQVLGPYEQYF
13	TRBJ2-5	TRBV18	CASRDSHEETQYF
13	TRBJ1-1	TRBV19	CASSIGGEQEAFF
18	TRBJ2-7	TRBV19	CASSRRGPGTEFPYEQYF
14	TRBJ2-7	TRBV28	CASSLRLADYEQYF
20	TRBJ2-3	TRBV7-8	CASSPGLDRGQSTISDTQYF
14	TRBJ1-5	TRBV6-5	CASSYAEGNQPQHF